This T cell receptor beta chain was observed in a study of control samples from healthy donors and cancer patients. This CDR3 has 13 residues. V was trimmed by 6 bases and J by 7 bases, leaving 15 bases between them. CDR1 is SGHVS, CDR2 FNYEAQ, per germline. Data came from immunoSEQ multiplex PCR; TCRdb stores just in-frame clones and leaves some out. The table includes roughly 38,000 clones, approximately 90% detected once. The chain recombines TRBV7-6 with TRBJ1-1, with a weak D call TRBD1 (6 bases). Sequenced sample: blood. The clonotype originates from a woman between 50 and 59 years old in good health. The CDR3 DNA is TGTGCCAGCAGTCGGGGGGACAACTTTGAAGCTTTCTTT. Encoded protein: CASSRGDNFEAFF.